This T cell receptor beta chain was obtained from a study of blood T cells in healthy people across ages (dated by TCRdb to between 2014 and 2017). As for the study more broadly: In model experiments, template switching captured roughly one uniquely barcoded TCR beta cDNA molecule for every two T cells. The study measured age-related changes in TCR beta repertoire diversity using deep sequencing normalized with unique cDNA molecular identifiers. The donors were divided into four age groups: young (average approximately 16 years), middle-aged (roughly 40), aged (approximately 64) and long-lived (about 80). Donors of different ages were randomly distributed across sequencing lanes to avoid experimental bias. The study analyzed two additional independent replicas of 1 million unique cDNA reads from the same blood draw for two donors, one aged 18 to 30 and one aged 80 or older.

Systemically healthy Caucasian individuals from Russia, 35 to 40 in total and aged about 6 to 100 years, were included as donors. Each donor gave around 9 milliliters of peripheral blood, collected into EDTA-treated Vacutainer tubes. Ficoll-Paque density-gradient centrifugation was used to isolate PBMCs, with at least 6 million obtained per sample. Total RNA, at least 6 micrograms per sample, was extracted from PBMCs with Trizol reagent. The percentages of naive CD45RAhigh/CD27high T cells were determined by flow cytometry on a PBMC aliquot from every donor. The library was generated by 5' RACE. The sample was run on an Illumina HiSeq 2500. The second PCR ran for roughly 7 to 12 cycles and used a J-beta primer mix along with a sample-barcoded 5' primer. A unique molecular identifier was introduced onto each TCR beta cDNA molecule by a template-switch 5' adaptor carrying 12 random nucleotides. Each sample yielded at least 2.5 million CDR3-containing paired-end reads. First-strand cDNA synthesis was performed from all RNA using the Mint cDNA synthesis kit, with priming by a TRBC-specific oligonucleotide. After uracil-DNA glycosylase treatment, a first 18-cycle PCR used universal primers M1SS and BC2_uni_R on all cDNA. In the authors' own workflow: Each sample was normalized by randomly selecting 1 million high-quality reads, each carrying a distinct molecular identifier. Instead of being binned into consensus sequences, reads that shared molecular identifiers were thrown out. MiTCR, run with a Q25 quality threshold and the strictest error-elimination algorithm, handled CDR3 identification, clonotype clustering and error correction. Lower-bound total TCR beta diversity was estimated with a nonparametric unseen species model using Euler transformation. TCRdb took the public reads, trimmed them with fastp at Q25, ran MiXCR for clone calling and kept in-frame beta chains. Every CDR3 protein is listed once, alongside the most common genes and DNA of its rows. In this record, the V and J calls reflect TCRdb's handling and not the investigators' own analysis. In this sample the table shows fewer than 700,000 distinct CDR3 sequences, 40% to 55% of which occur a single time. The ten largest clones represent approximately 23% of the sample.

This clonotype has only a few counts. No antigen is known for it. Base quality data are lacking; no much larger clone is found one base away. The full study reports these points: Bulk unsorted PBMC profiling prevented conclusive comparison of naive and antigen-experienced compartments. Because the CMV infection status of the donors was unknown, age-related changes in expanded clonotypes may potentially have been confounded. The long-lived group showed more naive CD4+ T cells, fewer expanded clones and increased TCR diversity than the aged group, suggesting age selection. The percentage of naive T cells measured by flow cytometry correlated strongly with observed TCR beta diversity. Estimates of total diversity based on one million sequenced T cells were regarded as lower bounds and as underestimates. As age increased, observed TCR beta diversity per million T cells dropped in a roughly linear way, and a significant reduction was already evident by age 40.

Germline trimming amounts to 5 bases on V and 3 bases on J, with 7 as the count of junction bases outside the gene matches. Inclusive of the bounding cysteine and phenylalanine, the CDR3 is 14 residues long. Only the CDR3 DNA is retained, 42 bases long and in frame from the first base. CDR1 and CDR2 are drawn from the germline V gene: SQVTM, ANQGSEA. The receptor's source is an elderly man in good health. The source material was blood. The chain joins TRBV29-1 to TRBJ1-5; TRBD1 agrees with 7 junctional bases. The CDR3 region has the sequence CSVRGGQSNQPQHF. The DNA is TGCAGCGTTCGAGGGGGACAGTCCAATCAGCCCCAGCATTTT.